The 17 T cell receptor beta chains in this list originate from one sample, sequenced in a study of Graves' ophthalmopathy and Graves' hyperthyroidism. Using RNA transcripts, the TCR beta CDR3 regions were amplified. The workflow started with a first-round RT-PCR run with HTBI primers and then moved on to a second-round multiplex PCR. MiXCR, run by TCRdb on the multiplex PCR reads, gives a single entry per CDR3 protein. The sample shows a few hundred thousand distinct CDR3 sequences, 15% to 20% of them seen only once. Material for sequencing was peripheral blood. Receptors originate from an adult woman with stable Graves' hyperthyroidism.

This clonotype was observed a handful of times. The CDR3 protein is CASNVNRGSYEQYF. The CDR3 DNA sequence: TGTGCCAGCAACGTGAACAGGGGGTCCTACGAGCAGTACTTC. V usage is TRBV11-2 and J usage is TRBJ2-7; TRBD1 agrees at 8 bases. The V and J ends lost 7 bases and 1 base, in that order; junction bases with no gene match: 6. CDR3 length: 14 residues. The germline CDR1 and CDR2 sequences are SGHAT and FQNNGV.

V gene TRBV20-1 combines with J gene TRBJ2-7; D could derive from TRBD1 or TRBD2 (6 bases each). The germline gives CDR1 DFQATT, CDR2 SNEGSKA (reference sequence). CDR3 length: 14 amino acids. Deletions cut 6 bases from V and 5 bases from J, with 20 bases between. As DNA, the CDR3 is TGCAGTGCCACCAGACAGGCCACGGGGGACGAGCAGTACTTC. Its protein is CSATRQATGDEQYF.

This clonotype has just a few counts. The CDR3 nucleotides are TGCAGTGCTAGTGGTGTTGTGAGAGGAACAGATACGCAGTATTTT. The encoded protein is CSASGVVRGTDTQYF. V usage is TRBV20-1 and J usage is TRBJ2-3; D gene uncertain. The germline V gene has CDR1 DFQATT and CDR2 SNEGSKA (reference sequence). V was pared by 3 bases and J by 3 bases, with 16 bases between. This CDR3 region has 15 residues.

This clonotype was recorded a few times. The CDR3 DNA sequence: TGTGCCAGTAGAAACAGGGAGGCCAACGAGCAGTACTTC. Protein: CASRNREANEQYF. The chain links TRBV19 to TRBJ2-7; D possibly matches TRBD1 or TRBD2 (6 bases each). Germline V lookup: CDR1 LNHDA, CDR2 SQIVND (reference sequence). This CDR3 is built from 13 residues. V was shortened by 6 bases and J by 5 bases, with 14 bases between the two germline ends.

This clonotype was detected many times. The J gene is TRBJ2-5, the V gene TRBV5-5; D is undetermined. The CDR3 is made up of 15 amino acids. Deletions cut 0 bases from V and 5 bases from J, with 14 bases between. From germline, CDR1 is SGHKS and CDR2 YYEKEE (reference sequence). Here the CDR3 reads CASSLEVILQETQYF. In DNA, the CDR3 is TGTGCCAGCAGCTTGGAGGTCATTTTACAGGAGACCCAGTACTTC.

The table lists this clonotype with many counts. The chain recombines TRBV20-1 with TRBJ2-7, with 14 positions matching TRBD2. V shed 6 bases, J shed 7 bases, and the junction held 8 bases outside the gene matches. Germline values: CDR1 DFQATT, CDR2 SNEGSKA (reference sequence). CDR3 length: 14 amino acids. The CDR3, as DNA: TGCAGTGCCCCGACTAGCGGGAGGGCCATAGAGCAGTACTTC. This codes for CSAPTSGRAIEQYF.

As for this clonotype: A much larger clone lies one base from this, so it may be a read error. This rearrangement joins TRBV27 to TRBJ2-7, with 12 bases lining up with TRBD2. Germline CDR1 is MNHEY and CDR2 is SMNVEV (reference sequence). CDR3 size: 15 residues. In nucleotides, the CDR3 is TGTGCCAGCAGTCGGACTAGCGGGACATCCTACGAGCAGGACTTC. Translating gives CASSRTSGTSYEQDF.

This clonotype appeared many times. CDR3 loop: CASRSRLAKNIQYF. In DNA form, the CDR3 reads TGTGCCAGCAGATCAAGGCTAGCCAAAAACATTCAGTACTTC. The chain links TRBV12-3 or TRBV12-4 to TRBJ2-4; D gene ambiguous. The CDR3 has 14 amino acids. V dropped 6 bases and J dropped 0 bases, with 9 bases sitting between them.

This clonotype was observed at least ten times. The V and J genes are TRBV4-1 and TRBJ2-7; 8 positions agree with TRBD2. Germline lookup yields CDR1 MGHRA and CDR2 YSYEKL. V trimming: 6 bases; J trimming: 1 base; junction bases outside the gene matches: 8. The CDR3 is made up of 15 amino acids. In DNA form, the CDR3 reads TGCGCCAGCAGACAAAGCGGGAGAGGATCCTACGAGCAGTACTTC. It specifies CASRQSGRGSYEQYF.

This clonotype has at least ten counts. V and J are TRBV12-3 or TRBV12-4 and TRBJ2-2; TRBD2 matches 9 bases. The V gene end was trimmed by 3 bases and the J gene end by 4 bases; junction bases not matched to a gene: 6. The CDR3 runs 16 residues. The CDR3 region is CASSFPSGVATGELFF. The CDR3 DNA sequence: TGTGCCAGCAGTTTCCCTAGCGGGGTAGCCACCGGGGAGCTGTTTTTT.

Only a few counts were recorded for this clonotype. The chain uses TRBV6-2 or TRBV6-3 and TRBJ2-7; 7 nucleotides align to TRBD1. The J segment lost 3 bases and the V segment lost 0 bases, leaving 8 bases of the junction unmatched. In germline, CDR1 is MNHEY, CDR2 SVGEGT. There are 16 residues in the CDR3. CDR3 sequence (DNA): TGTGCCAGCAGTTACTCCAGGGTAGGGGGCTACTACGAGCAGTACTTC. Translation: CASSYSRVGGYYEQYF.

This clonotype was seen many times. V is TRBV6-5 and J is TRBJ1-6, with D maybe TRBD1 (5 bases). The germline V gene encodes CDR1 MNHEY and CDR2 SVGAGI. With 2 bases removed from V and 7 bases from J, the gap between germline ends came to 9 bases. This CDR3 is built from 14 residues. The CDR3 sequence is CASSYRDVNSPLHF. The CDR3 DNA reads as TGTGCCAGCAGTTACCGGGACGTAAATTCACCCCTCCACTTT.

This clonotype was counted many times. The chain couples TRBV27 to TRBJ1-2; 7 nucleotides match TRBD1. The CDR3 loop spans 16 amino acids. Germline trimming cut 5 bases from V and 8 bases from J; bases unmatched to any gene: 17. Germline CDR1 MNHEY, CDR2 SMNVEV (reference sequence). CDR3 loop: CASSPWTGPGHIGYTF. DNA for the CDR3: TGTGCCAGCAGTCCGTGGACAGGTCCCGGCCATATCGGCTACACCTTC.

The V and J genes are TRBV20-1 and TRBJ2-5, with 7 bases lining up with TRBD2. This CDR3 has 15 amino acids. Germline CDR1 reads DFQATT; CDR2 reads SNEGSKA (reference sequence). The ends lost 0 bases at V and 7 bases at J; junction bases unmatched: 11. The CDR3 loop reads CSARDPASGKATQYF. CDR3 nucleotide sequence: TGCAGTGCTAGAGATCCGGCTAGCGGCAAAGCGACCCAGTACTTC.

This clonotype was detected many times. The rearrangement uses TRBV2 and TRBJ2-7; no definite D call. This CDR3 is built from 12 residues. The V gene lost 8 bases and the J gene lost 1 base, with 9 bases spanning the gap. Germline CDR1 and CDR2: SNHLY and FYNNEI. The CDR3 spells CASETHSYEQYF. Written as DNA, the CDR3 is TGTGCCAGCGAGACTCATTCCTACGAGCAGTACTTC.

This clonotype was counted many times. The genes are TRBV5-1 and TRBJ2-2; D unresolved. The CDR3 totals 13 residues. Germline values: CDR1 SGHRS, CDR2 YFSETQ. V lost 5 bases and J lost 6, with 11 bases in between. CDR3 DNA sequence: TGCGCCAGCAGGGATGGTAATTCCGGGGAGCTGTTTTTT. It specifies CASRDGNSGELFF. Full variable domain (outside the CDR3, taken from reference TRBV5-1 and TRBJ2-2): KAGVTQTPRYLIKTRGQQVTLSCSPISGHRSVSWYQQTPGQGLQFLFEYFSETQRNKGNFPGRFSGRQFSNSRSEMNVSTLELGDSALYLCASRDGNSGELFFGEGSRLTVL.

The chain is built from TRBV20-1 and TRBJ2-5, with unresolved D. Trimming left V 2 bases short and J 5 bases short, with 12 bases between. From germline, CDR1 is DFQATT and CDR2 SNEGSKA (reference sequence). The CDR3 is 13 amino acids. In DNA form, the CDR3 reads TGCAGTGCTAGAAGGCAGAGTGGCGAGACCCAGTACTTC. Protein sequence: CSARRQSGETQYF.